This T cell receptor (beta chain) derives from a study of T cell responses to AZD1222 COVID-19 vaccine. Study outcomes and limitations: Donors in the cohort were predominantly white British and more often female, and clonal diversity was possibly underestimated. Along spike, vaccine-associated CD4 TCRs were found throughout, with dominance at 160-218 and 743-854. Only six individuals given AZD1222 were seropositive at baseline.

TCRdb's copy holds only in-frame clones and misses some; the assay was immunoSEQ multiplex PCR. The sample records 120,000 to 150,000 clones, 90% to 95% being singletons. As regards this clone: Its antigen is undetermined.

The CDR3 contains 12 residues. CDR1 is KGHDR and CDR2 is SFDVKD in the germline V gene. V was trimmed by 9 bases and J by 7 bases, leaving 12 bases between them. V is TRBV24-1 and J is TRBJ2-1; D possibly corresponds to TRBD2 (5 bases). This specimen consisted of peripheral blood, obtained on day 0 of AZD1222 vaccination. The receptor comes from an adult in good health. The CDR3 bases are TGTGCCACCGGGCTAGCTACAAATGAGCAGTTCTTC. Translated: CATGLATNEQFF.